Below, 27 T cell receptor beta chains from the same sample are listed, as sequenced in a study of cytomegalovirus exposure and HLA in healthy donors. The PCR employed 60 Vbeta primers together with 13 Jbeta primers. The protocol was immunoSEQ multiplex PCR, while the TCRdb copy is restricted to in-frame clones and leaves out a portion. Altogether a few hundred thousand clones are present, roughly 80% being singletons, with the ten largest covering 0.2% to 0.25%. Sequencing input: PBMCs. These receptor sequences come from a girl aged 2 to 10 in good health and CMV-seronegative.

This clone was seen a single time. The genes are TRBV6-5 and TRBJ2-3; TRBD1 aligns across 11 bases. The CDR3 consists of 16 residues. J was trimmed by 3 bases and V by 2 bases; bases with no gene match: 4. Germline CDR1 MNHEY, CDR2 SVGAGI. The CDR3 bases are TGTGCCAGCAGTTACGTAGGGACAGGGGGGACAGATACGCAGTATTTT. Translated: CASSYVGTGGTDTQYF.

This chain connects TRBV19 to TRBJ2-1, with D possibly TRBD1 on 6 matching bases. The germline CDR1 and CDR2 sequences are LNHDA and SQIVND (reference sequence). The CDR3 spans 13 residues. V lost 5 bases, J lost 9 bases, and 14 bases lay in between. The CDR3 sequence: CASSPTGITEQFF. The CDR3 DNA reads TGTGCCAGTAGTCCAACAGGGATCACTGAGCAGTTCTTC.

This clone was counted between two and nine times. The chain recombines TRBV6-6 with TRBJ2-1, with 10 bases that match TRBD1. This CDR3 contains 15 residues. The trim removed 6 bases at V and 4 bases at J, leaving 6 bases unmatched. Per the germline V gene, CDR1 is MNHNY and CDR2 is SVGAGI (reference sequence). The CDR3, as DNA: TGTGCCAGCAGCATGACAGGGGGCCTATACAATGAGCAGTTCTTC. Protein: CASSMTGGLYNEQFF.

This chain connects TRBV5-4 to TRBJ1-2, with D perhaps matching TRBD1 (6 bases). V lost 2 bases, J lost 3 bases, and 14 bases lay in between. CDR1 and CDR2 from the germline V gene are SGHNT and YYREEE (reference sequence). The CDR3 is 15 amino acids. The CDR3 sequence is CASSFAGGADYGYTF. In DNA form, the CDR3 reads TGTGCCAGCAGCTTCGCGGGGGGCGCGGACTATGGCTACACCTTC.

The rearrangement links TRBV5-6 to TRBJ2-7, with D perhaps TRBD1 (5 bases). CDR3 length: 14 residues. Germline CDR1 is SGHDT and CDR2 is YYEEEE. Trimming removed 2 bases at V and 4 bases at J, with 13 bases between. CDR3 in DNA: TGTGCCAGCAGCTTACCGGACATCGGATACGAGCAGTACTTC. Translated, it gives CASSLPDIGYEQYF.

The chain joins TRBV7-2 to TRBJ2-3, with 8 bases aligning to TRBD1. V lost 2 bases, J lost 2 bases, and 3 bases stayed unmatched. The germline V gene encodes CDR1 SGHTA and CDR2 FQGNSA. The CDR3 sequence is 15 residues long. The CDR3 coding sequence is TGTGCCAGCAGCTTACTGGACAGGGACACAGATACGCAGTATTTT. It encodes CASSLLDRDTDTQYF.

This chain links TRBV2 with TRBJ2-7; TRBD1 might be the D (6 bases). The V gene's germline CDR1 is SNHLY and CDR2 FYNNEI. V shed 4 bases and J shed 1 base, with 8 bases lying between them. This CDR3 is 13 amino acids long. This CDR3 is CASSVDRSYEQYF. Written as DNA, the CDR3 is TGTGCCAGCAGTGTTGACAGGTCCTACGAGCAGTACTTC.

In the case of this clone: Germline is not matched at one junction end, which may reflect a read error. The CDR3 nucleotides read TGTGCCAGCAGTAGTCAGTCGGAGAAGATCTTC. Amino acid sequence: CASSSQSEKIF. This chain uses TRBV2 with TRBJ1-2, with no clear D. This CDR3 comprises 11 residues. Germline V gene data show CDR1 as SNHLY and CDR2 as FYNNEI.

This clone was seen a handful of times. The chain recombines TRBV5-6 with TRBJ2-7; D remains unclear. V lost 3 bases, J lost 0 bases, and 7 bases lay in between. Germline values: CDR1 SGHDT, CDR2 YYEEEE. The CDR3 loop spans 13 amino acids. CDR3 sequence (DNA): TGTGCCAGCAGCTCCCCCCTCTCCTACGAGCAGTACTTC. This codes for CASSSPLSYEQYF.

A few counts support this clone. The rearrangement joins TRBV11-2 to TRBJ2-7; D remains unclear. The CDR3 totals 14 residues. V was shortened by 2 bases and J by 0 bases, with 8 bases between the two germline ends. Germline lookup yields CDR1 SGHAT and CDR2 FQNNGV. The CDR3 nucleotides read TGTGCCAGCAGCTTAAGTGACATCTCCTACGAGCAGTACTTC. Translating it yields CASSLSDISYEQYF.

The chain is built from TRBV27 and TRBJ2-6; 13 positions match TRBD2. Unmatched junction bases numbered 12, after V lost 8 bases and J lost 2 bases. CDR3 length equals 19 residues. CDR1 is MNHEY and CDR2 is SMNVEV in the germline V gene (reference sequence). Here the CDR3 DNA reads TGTGCCAGCCTAAGGAGGCTTGGACTAGCGGGAGCTGGGGCCAACGTCCTGACTTTC. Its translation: CASLRRLGLAGAGANVLTF.

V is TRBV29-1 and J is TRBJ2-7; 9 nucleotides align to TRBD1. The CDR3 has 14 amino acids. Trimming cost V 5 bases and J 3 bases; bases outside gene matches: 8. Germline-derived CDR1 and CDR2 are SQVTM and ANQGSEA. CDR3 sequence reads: CSVTDRGIGYEQYF. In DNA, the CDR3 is TGCAGCGTTACTGACAGGGGGATCGGCTACGAGCAGTACTTC.

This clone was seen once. The CDR3 is CASSVQGARDTQYF. DNA of the CDR3: TGTGCCAGCAGTGTACAGGGGGCGAGAGATACGCAGTATTTT. The V call is TRBV6-1, the J call TRBJ2-3, with 9 positions matching TRBD1. This CDR3 has 14 amino acids. Trimming took 4 bases from V and 5 from J; bases not matched to a gene: 4. The germline gives CDR1 MNHNS, CDR2 SASEGT.

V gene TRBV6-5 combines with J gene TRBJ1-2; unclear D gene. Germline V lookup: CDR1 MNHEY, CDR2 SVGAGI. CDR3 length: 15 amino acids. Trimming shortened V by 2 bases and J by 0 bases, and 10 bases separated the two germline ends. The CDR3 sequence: CASSYGDSTNYGYTF. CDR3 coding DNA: TGTGCCAGCAGTTACGGAGACTCTACTAACTATGGCTACACCTTC.

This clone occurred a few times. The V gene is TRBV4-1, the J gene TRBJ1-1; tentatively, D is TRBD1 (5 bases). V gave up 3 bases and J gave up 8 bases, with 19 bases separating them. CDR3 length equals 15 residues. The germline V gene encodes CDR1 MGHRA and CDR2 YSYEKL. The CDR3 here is CASSQGGYGEAEAFF. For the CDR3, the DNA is TGCGCCAGCAGCCAGGGGGGGTATGGGGAGGCCGAAGCTTTCTTT.

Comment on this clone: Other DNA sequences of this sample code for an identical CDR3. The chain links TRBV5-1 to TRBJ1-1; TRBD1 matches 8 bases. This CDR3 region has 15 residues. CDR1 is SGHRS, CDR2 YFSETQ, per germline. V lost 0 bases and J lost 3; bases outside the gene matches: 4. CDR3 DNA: TGCGCCAGCAGCTTGGGGCAGGGGGCCGACACTGAAGCTTTCTTT. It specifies CASSLGQGADTEAFF.

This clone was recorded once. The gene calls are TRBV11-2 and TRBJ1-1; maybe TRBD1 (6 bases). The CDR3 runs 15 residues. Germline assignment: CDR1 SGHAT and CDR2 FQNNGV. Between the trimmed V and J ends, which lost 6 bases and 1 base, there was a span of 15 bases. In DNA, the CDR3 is TGTGCCAGCAGTGTTCGCGAGACAGGGAACACTGAAGCTTTCTTT. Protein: CASSVRETGNTEAFF.

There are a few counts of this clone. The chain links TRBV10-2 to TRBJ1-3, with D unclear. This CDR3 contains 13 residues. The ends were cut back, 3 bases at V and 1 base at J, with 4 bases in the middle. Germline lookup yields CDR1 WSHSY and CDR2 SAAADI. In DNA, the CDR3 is TGCGCCAGCAGTGATCATTCTGGAAACACCATATATTTT. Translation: CASSDHSGNTIYF.

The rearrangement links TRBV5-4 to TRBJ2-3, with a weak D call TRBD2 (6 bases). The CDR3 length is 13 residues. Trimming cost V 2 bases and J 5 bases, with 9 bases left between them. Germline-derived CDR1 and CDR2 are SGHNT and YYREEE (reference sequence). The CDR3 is CASSFGGIDTQYF. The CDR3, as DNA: TGTGCCAGCAGCTTCGGGGGAATAGATACGCAGTATTTT.

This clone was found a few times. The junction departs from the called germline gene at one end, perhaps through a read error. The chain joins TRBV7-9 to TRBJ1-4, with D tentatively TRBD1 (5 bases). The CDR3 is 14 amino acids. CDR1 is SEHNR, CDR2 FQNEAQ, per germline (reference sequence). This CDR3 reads CSSSSEGTGEKLFF. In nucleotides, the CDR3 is TGTTCCAGCAGCTCGGAGGGAACAGGCGAAAAACTGTTTTTT.

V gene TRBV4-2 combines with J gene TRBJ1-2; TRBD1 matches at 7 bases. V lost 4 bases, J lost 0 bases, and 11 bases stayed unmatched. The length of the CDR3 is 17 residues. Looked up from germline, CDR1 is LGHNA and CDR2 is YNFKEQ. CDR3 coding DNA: TGTGCCAGCAGCCGTACCGAAAAGGACAGGACTAACTATGGCTACACCTTC. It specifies CASSRTEKDRTNYGYTF.

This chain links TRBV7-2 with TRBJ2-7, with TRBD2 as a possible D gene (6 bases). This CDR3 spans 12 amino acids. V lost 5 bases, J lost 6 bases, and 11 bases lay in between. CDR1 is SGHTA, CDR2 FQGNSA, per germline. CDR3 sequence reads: CASSQRRGEQYF. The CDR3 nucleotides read TGTGCCAGCAGCCAGAGGCGGGGCGAGCAGTACTTC.

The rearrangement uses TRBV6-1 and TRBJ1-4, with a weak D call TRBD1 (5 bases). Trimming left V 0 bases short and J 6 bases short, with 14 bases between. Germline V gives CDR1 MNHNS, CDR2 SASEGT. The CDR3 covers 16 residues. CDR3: CASSEAVGGGDEKLFF. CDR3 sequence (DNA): TGTGCCAGCAGTGAAGCGGTAGGCGGGGGGGATGAAAAACTGTTTTTT.

CDR3: CASSSRSGLASNEQFF. CDR3 in DNA: TGTGCCAGCAGCTCCCGCTCGGGACTAGCTTCGAATGAGCAGTTCTTC. This rearrangement joins TRBV7-9 to TRBJ2-1; 9 nucleotides agree with TRBD2. CDR1 and CDR2 (germline): SEHNR, FQNEAQ (reference sequence). This CDR3 comprises 16 residues. After removal of 4 bases from V and 7 bases from J, the junction contained 11 bases not matched to a gene.

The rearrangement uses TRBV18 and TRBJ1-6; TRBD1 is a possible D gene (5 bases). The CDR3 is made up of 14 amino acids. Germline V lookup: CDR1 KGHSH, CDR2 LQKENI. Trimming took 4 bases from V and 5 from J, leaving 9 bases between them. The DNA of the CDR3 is TGTGCCAGCTCACTAGGGACTGATAATTCACCCCTCCACTTT. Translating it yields CASSLGTDNSPLHF.

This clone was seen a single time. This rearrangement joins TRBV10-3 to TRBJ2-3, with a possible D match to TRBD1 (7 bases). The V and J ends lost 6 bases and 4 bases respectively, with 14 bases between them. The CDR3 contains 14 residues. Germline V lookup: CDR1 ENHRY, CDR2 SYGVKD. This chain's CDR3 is CAISGGGGSDTQYF. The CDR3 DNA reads TGTGCCATCAGCGGAGGGGGCGGGTCAGATACGCAGTATTTT.

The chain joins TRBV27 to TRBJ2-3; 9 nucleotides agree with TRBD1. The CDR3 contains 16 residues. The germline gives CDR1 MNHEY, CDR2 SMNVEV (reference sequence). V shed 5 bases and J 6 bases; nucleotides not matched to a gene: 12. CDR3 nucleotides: TGTGCCAGCAGTCTTACCGGGACAGGGAATGGTGATACGCAGTATTTT. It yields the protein CASSLTGTGNGDTQYF.